The rows below give T cell receptor beta chains drawn from one sample of a study of blood T cell repertoires in COVID-19. The table came from immunoSEQ multiplex PCR; TCRdb's copy has only in-frame clones and leaves some out. The table has more than 120,000 clones, roughly 90% seen once. The sequencing input was peripheral blood. The source of these receptors is a woman between 45 and 65 years old with acute or convalescent COVID-19. Each CDR3 is given with its conserved first and last residue. D genes are given only for firm matches. A row's size may be missing; if present it is once, few, many or a size class.

clone_size: NA; cdr3_length: 14; j_call: TRBJ1-4; d_call: TRBD1; v_call: TRBV28; cdr3_aa: CASSRDRVDEKLFF; cdr3_nt: TGTGCCAGCAGCCGCGACAGGGTGGATGAAAAACTGTTTTTT
clone_size: few; cdr3_length: 15; j_call: TRBJ1-5; d_call: NA; v_call: TRBV19; cdr3_aa: CASIESHRANQPQHF; cdr3_nt: TGTGCCAGCATAGAGAGCCACAGGGCTAATCAGCCCCAGCATTTT
clone_size: NA; cdr3_length: 11; j_call: TRBJ2-7; d_call: NA; v_call: TRBV28; cdr3_aa: CASSLQYEQYF; cdr3_nt: TGTGCCAGCAGTCTGCAGTACGAGCAGTACTTC
clone_size: NA; cdr3_length: 14; j_call: TRBJ2-7; d_call: TRBD2; v_call: TRBV5-1; cdr3_aa: CASTPGRGDDEQYF; cdr3_nt: TGCGCCAGCACCCCTGGCCGGGGGGACGACGAGCAGTACTTC
clone_size: once; cdr3_length: 15; j_call: TRBJ1-2; d_call: TRBD1; v_call: TRBV4-2; cdr3_aa: CASSPRTGGNYGYTF; cdr3_nt: TGTGCCAGCAGCCCCCGGACAGGGGGCAACTATGGCTACACCTTC
clone_size: few; cdr3_length: 15; j_call: TRBJ1-2; d_call: TRBD1; v_call: TRBV5-1; cdr3_aa: CASSWDREGDYGYTF; cdr3_nt: TGCGCCAGCAGCTGGGACAGGGAAGGGGACTATGGCTACACCTTC
clone_size: NA; cdr3_length: 14; j_call: TRBJ2-1; d_call: NA; v_call: TRBV5-6; cdr3_aa: CASSVGQRYNEQFF; cdr3_nt: TGTGCCAGCAGCGTCGGACAGCGATACAATGAGCAGTTCTTC
clone_size: NA; cdr3_length: 13; j_call: TRBJ1-2; d_call: TRBD1; v_call: TRBV6-6; cdr3_aa: CASSMTGAALNTF; cdr3_nt: TGTGCCAGCAGCATGACAGGGGCCGCTTTAAACACCTTC
clone_size: NA; cdr3_length: 16; j_call: TRBJ1-1; d_call: NA; v_call: TRBV6-2/TRBV6-3; cdr3_aa: CASSKTGGGRDTEAFF; cdr3_nt: TGTGCCAGCAGCAAGACGGGAGGGGGAAGGGACACTGAAGCTTTCTTT
clone_size: NA; cdr3_length: 14; j_call: TRBJ1-1; d_call: NA; v_call: TRBV6-5; cdr3_aa: CASSPRQEGTEAFF; cdr3_nt: TGTGCCAGCAGTCCCCGACAGGAAGGGACTGAAGCTTTCTTT
clone_size: NA; cdr3_length: 13; j_call: TRBJ1-2; d_call: TRBD1; v_call: TRBV7-3; cdr3_aa: CASSLGQEWGYTF; cdr3_nt: TGTGCCAGCAGCTTAGGACAGGAATGGGGCTACACCTTC
clone_size: once; cdr3_length: 13; j_call: TRBJ1-1; d_call: NA; v_call: TRBV6-5; cdr3_aa: CASKKEPAGLAFF; cdr3_nt: TGTGCCAGCAAAAAGGAACCGGCAGGGCTCGCTTTCTTT
clone_size: NA; cdr3_length: 15; j_call: TRBJ2-1; d_call: TRBD1; v_call: TRBV19; cdr3_aa: CASSLDRGPNNEQFF; cdr3_nt: TGTGCCAGTAGTCTCGACAGGGGACCCAACAATGAGCAGTTCTTC
clone_size: NA; cdr3_length: 12; j_call: TRBJ2-3; d_call: NA; v_call: TRBV29-1; cdr3_aa: CSATGFPDTQYF; cdr3_nt: TGCAGCGCCACAGGGTTCCCAGATACGCAGTATTTT
clone_size: NA; cdr3_length: 14; j_call: TRBJ2-3; d_call: NA; v_call: TRBV5-1; cdr3_aa: CASTFGASTDTQYF; cdr3_nt: TGCGCCAGCACCTTTGGGGCTAGCACAGATACGCAGTATTTT